This passage covers 22 T cell receptor beta chains from one sample sequenced in a study of blood T cell repertoires in COVID-19. The table came from immunoSEQ multiplex PCR; TCRdb's copy has only in-frame clones and leaves some out. The table has 250,000 or so clones, under 90% seen once. What was sequenced was peripheral blood. All receptors come from a woman aged 40 to 50 who had recovered from COVID-19.

The chain links TRBV30 to TRBJ1-6, with D tentatively TRBD1 (5 bases). The CDR3 consists of 14 residues. CDR1 GTSNPN and CDR2 SVGIG come from the germline V gene (reference sequence). Trimming removed 0 bases at V and 8 bases at J, with 11 bases between. The CDR3 here is CAWSVQARDSPLHF. The DNA of the CDR3 is TGTGCCTGGAGTGTACAGGCCCGGGATTCACCCCTCCACTTT.

V usage is TRBV25-1 and J usage is TRBJ2-7; TRBD1 agrees at 9 bases. Germline values: CDR1 MGHDK, CDR2 SYGVNS. The CDR3 covers 12 residues. After removal of 4 bases from V and 7 bases from J, the junction contained 2 bases not matched to a gene. The CDR3 DNA follows: TGTGCCAGCAGTGCGACAGGGGGTGAGCAGTACTTC. This sequence encodes CASSATGGEQYF.

The chain employs TRBV28 and TRBJ2-7; 14 positions match TRBD2. The CDR3 has 17 residues. Germline V gene sequence: CDR1 MDHEN, CDR2 SYDVKM. The V gene end was trimmed by 5 bases and the J gene end by 0 bases; junction bases not matched to a gene: 6. This chain's CDR3 is CASSRGLAGGLSYEQYF. In nucleotides, the CDR3 is TGTGCCAGCAGTCGTGGACTAGCGGGAGGCCTCTCCTACGAGCAGTACTTC.

V is TRBV23-1 and J is TRBJ2-7; maybe TRBD2 (5 bases). TRBV23-1 is recorded as an ORF, its role being uncertain. V dropped 4 bases and J dropped 4 bases, with 11 bases sitting between them. The CDR3 spans 13 residues. The CDR3 DNA follows: TGCGCCAGCAGTCCTAGCTTACCTTACGAGCAGTACTTC. Its protein is CASSPSLPYEQYF.

The rearrangement joins TRBV3-1 (or the pseudogene TRBV3-2) to TRBJ2-2, with 11 bases fitting TRBD1. V shed 4 bases and J 4 bases; nucleotides not matched to a gene: 17. The CDR3 has 20 residues. CDR1 is LGHDT, CDR2 YNNKEL, per germline (reference sequence). In DNA form, the CDR3 reads TGTGCCAGCAGCCCAACCACATTCGACGGGACAGGGGGTGGCACCGGGGAGCTGTTTTTT. This codes for CASSPTTFDGTGGGTGELFF.

The chain employs TRBV30 and TRBJ2-3; 7 bases align to TRBD2. In germline, CDR1 is GTSNPN, CDR2 SVGIG (reference sequence). There are 15 residues in the CDR3. Trimming removed 2 bases from V and 4 bases from J; junction bases left unmatched: 9. The CDR3 DNA sequence: TGTGCCTGGAGTAACGGTGCGGGAGTGGCAGATACGCAGTATTTT. It is translated as CAWSNGAGVADTQYF.

J is TRBJ2-5 and V is TRBV28; D is unclear. The germline V gene has CDR1 MDHEN and CDR2 SYDVKM. The CDR3 length is 19 residues. V dropped 2 bases and J dropped 4 bases, with 26 bases sitting between them. For the CDR3, the DNA is TGTGCCAGCAGTTTAGGGCCCCCCCTCGGATTCTCGGTGCGAGAGACCCAGTACTTC. Residues: CASSLGPPLGFSVRETQYF.

The chain employs TRBV24-1 and TRBJ1-1, with unresolved D. Trimming took off 10 bases at V and 8 bases at J, with 16 bases between the two ends. The CDR3 covers 12 residues. CDR1 and CDR2 from the germline V gene are KGHDR and SFDVKD. Here the CDR3 reads CATTALSGEAFF. In DNA, the CDR3 is TGTGCCACGACGGCTCTTTCCGGGGAAGCTTTCTTT.

The rearrangement uses TRBV27 and TRBJ2-7; 7 positions match TRBD1. The trim removed 2 bases at V and 7 bases at J, leaving 17 bases unmatched. The CDR3 spans 17 residues. Germline V lookup: CDR1 MNHEY, CDR2 SMNVEV (reference sequence). CDR3 loop: CASSLRSGTDFSGEQYF. CDR3 DNA sequence: TGTGCCAGCAGTTTAAGATCCGGGACAGACTTTTCGGGGGAGCAGTACTTC.

The J gene is TRBJ1-1, the V gene TRBV11-3; weak D call: TRBD1 (6 bases). The ends were cut back, 5 bases at V and 8 bases at J, with 9 bases in the middle. Germline-derived CDR1 and CDR2 are SGHNT and YENEEA. The CDR3 contains 11 residues. The DNA for the CDR3 is TGTGCCAGCAGCAGGACAGTAGAAGCTTTCTTT. Translating gives CASSRTVEAFF.

V and J are TRBV15 and TRBJ2-5; 7 nucleotides match TRBD2. This CDR3 region has 15 residues. With V trimmed by 2 bases and J by 4 bases, 7 bases remained unmatched. Germline lookup yields CDR1 LNHNV and CDR2 YYDKDF (reference sequence). Here the CDR3 reads CATSRRAGSVETQYF. The DNA of the CDR3 is TGTGCCACCAGCAGAAGAGCGGGATCGGTAGAGACCCAGTACTTC.

The chain recombines TRBV9 with TRBJ1-1; no firm D call. Germline V lookup: CDR1 SGDLS, CDR2 YYNGEE. V shed 4 bases and J shed 2 bases, with 9 bases lying between them. This CDR3 has 13 residues. CDR3 sequence reads: CASSYDKNTEAFF. The DNA of the CDR3 is TGTGCCAGCAGCTATGACAAAAACACTGAAGCTTTCTTT.

The CDR3 region is CASSISGQGVYGYTF. The CDR3 DNA reads TGTGCCAGCAGCATATCGGGACAGGGGGTCTATGGCTACACCTTC. The chain recombines TRBV5-6 with TRBJ1-2; 11 bases fit TRBD1. The CDR3 consists of 15 residues. The germline gives CDR1 SGHDT, CDR2 YYEEEE. With V trimmed by 4 bases and J by 4 bases, 6 bases remained unmatched. The whole variable domain, remainder taken from reference TRBV5-6 and TRBJ1-2, is DAGVTQSPTHLIKTRGQQVTLRCSPKSGHDTVSWYQQALGQGPQFIFQYYEEEERQRGNFPDRFSGHQFPNYSSELNVNALLLGDSALYLCASSISGQGVYGYTFGSGTRLTVV.

Of note for this clone: It may be a read error: a sequence one base away is much more abundant. This chain connects TRBV5-4 to TRBJ2-1; 7 nucleotides match TRBD2. In germline, CDR1 is SGHNT, CDR2 YYREEE (reference sequence). V dropped 0 bases and J dropped 0; count of bases not matched to a gene: 0. The CDR3 spans 15 residues. The CDR3 region is CASSLGGSSYNEQFF. CDR3 in DNA: TGTGCCAGCAGCTTGGGCGGGAGCTCCTACAATGAGCAGTTCTTC.

Written as DNA, the CDR3 is TGTGCCAGCAGCTTAGACGGGGGGACTACCGGATCCTACGAGCAGTACTTC. Residues: CASSLDGGTTGSYEQYF. This chain connects TRBV11-2 to TRBJ2-7, with TRBD2 matching 7 bases. Germline-derived CDR1 and CDR2 are SGHAT and FQNNGV. The CDR3 runs 17 residues. V trimming: 0 bases; J trimming: 1 base; junction bases outside the gene matches: 9.

This chain links TRBV5-6 with TRBJ2-3, with TRBD2 matching 8 bases. The V segment lost 3 bases and the J segment 5 bases; nucleotides outside the gene matches: 5. Germline V CDR1 and CDR2: SGHDT, YYEEEE. CDR3 length: 14 amino acids. CDR3 bases: TGTGCCAGCAGCTCCGGACTAGCCGGAGATACGCAGTATTTT. Amino acid sequence: CASSSGLAGDTQYF.

The chain has TRBV6-2 or TRBV6-3 and TRBJ2-1; D is uncertain. This CDR3 contains 14 residues. Germline V lookup: CDR1 MNHEY, CDR2 SVGEGT. Trimming removed 6 bases at V and 6 bases at J, with 15 bases between. The CDR3, as DNA: TGTGCCAGCAGCTCCGCTCCGGTCCCCAATGAGCAGTTCTTC. Amino acids: CASSSAPVPNEQFF.

The chain links TRBV30 to TRBJ1-2; the match to TRBD1 covers 9 bases. This CDR3 region has 15 residues. Germline CDR1 and CDR2: GTSNPN and SVGIG (reference sequence). The J segment lost 6 bases and the V segment lost 1 base, leaving 9 bases of the junction unmatched. The CDR3 sequence: CAWSEGQGIIDGYTF. The CDR3 DNA sequence: TGTGCCTGGAGTGAAGGACAGGGGATTATAGATGGCTACACCTTC.

The V and J genes are TRBV10-2 and TRBJ2-5; 8 bases fit TRBD1. The CDR3 contains 15 residues. Germline CDR1 is WSHSY and CDR2 is SAAADI. With V trimmed by 2 bases and J by 5 bases, 7 bases remained unmatched. DNA for the CDR3: TGCGCCAGCAGTGAGCCCGGACAGGGTTTGGAGACCCAGTACTTC. Protein sequence: CASSEPGQGLETQYF.

This clone was seen a handful of times. The chain carries TRBV3-1 (or the pseudogene TRBV3-2) and TRBJ2-1; TRBD2 aligns across 11 bases. The CDR3 runs to 16 residues. The ends lost 0 bases at V and 12 bases at J; junction bases unmatched: 10. Germline lookup yields CDR1 LGHDT and CDR2 YNNKEL (reference sequence). The CDR3 DNA reads as TGTGCCAGCAGCCAAGATGCGGCTAGCGGGAGGTTCGGGCAGTTCTTC. Its protein is CASSQDAASGRFGQFF.

The V call is TRBV3-1 (or the pseudogene TRBV3-2), the J call TRBJ2-7, with D unclear. The length of the CDR3 is 12 residues. The germline CDR1 and CDR2 sequences are LGHDT and YNNKEL (reference sequence). V dropped 1 base and J dropped 3 bases, with 4 bases sitting between them. CDR3 nucleotide sequence: TGTGCCAGCAGCCAAGCGGGCTACGAGCAGTACTTC. As protein: CASSQAGYEQYF.

The chain is built from TRBV19 and TRBJ2-2, with 13 nucleotides matching TRBD2. This CDR3 is built from 16 residues. The J segment lost 7 bases and the V segment lost 7 bases, leaving 9 bases of the junction unmatched. Germline CDR1 reads LNHDA; CDR2 reads SQIVND (reference sequence). This CDR3 is CASTPTSGRIFGELFF. The CDR3 DNA sequence: TGTGCCAGTACCCCGACTAGCGGGAGGATTTTCGGGGAGCTGTTTTTT.